Described below is a single T cell receptor (beta chain) sequence and its context. The antigen remains unidentified. The sample contains more than one DNA sequence encoding this CDR3. The germline V gene has CDR1 MNHNS and CDR2 SASEGT. Deletions cut 4 bases from V and 0 bases from J, with 13 bases between. This CDR3 has 16 residues. The PCR made use of 60 Vbeta and 13 Jbeta primers. Assay used: immunoSEQ multiplex PCR; TCRdb lists only in-frame clones, some missing. This sample has some 170,000 clones, with roughly 80% found just once. This sample is drawn from a study of cytomegalovirus exposure and HLA in healthy donors. Study outcomes and limitations: No immune exposure information besides CMV serostatus was available.

The chain employs TRBV6-1 and TRBJ1-5; D gene uncertain. Sequenced material: PBMCs. This TCR was recovered from a man aged 50-60 years in good health and CMV-seropositive. CDR3 residues: CASSGRTGFSNQPQHF. Written as DNA, the CDR3 is TGTGCCAGCAGTGGGAGGACGGGATTTAGCAATCAGCCCCAGCATTTT.